The next 7 T cell receptor beta chains were all read from a single sample in a study of T cells in Graves' hyperthyroidism and ophthalmopathy. The source material, RNA transcripts, was used to amplify TCR beta CDR3 regions. The primer set for the first-round RT-PCR of the TCR CDR3 was HTBI. TCRdb ran MiXCR on the multiplex PCR reads and lists one entry per CDR3 protein. The table lists over 700,000 distinct CDR3 sequences, about 38% of them singletons. Sequences were obtained from blood. The receptors derive from a man aged 18 to 35 with Graves' hyperthyroidism.

Of note for this clonotype: The junction departs from the called germline gene at one end, perhaps through a read error. This CDR3 reads CASSFPWLEDRERPLHF. The CDR3 DNA is TGTGCCAGCAGTTTCCCCTGGCTAGAGGACAGGGAGAGACCCCTCCACTTT. The chain links TRBV10-3 to TRBJ1-6, with 8 bases aligning to TRBD1. CDR1 is ENHRY, CDR2 SYGVKD, per germline. CDR3 size: 17 residues.

The table lists this clonotype with a count of one. This rearrangement joins TRBV20-1 to TRBJ1-1; possibly TRBD1 for D (6 bases). Trimming cost V 0 bases and J 5 bases, with 19 bases left between them. CDR1 is DFQATT and CDR2 is SNEGSKA in the germline V gene (reference sequence). There are 16 residues in the CDR3. The CDR3 reads CSARDKLAGGWTEAFF. The CDR3 bases are TGCAGTGCTAGAGATAAACTAGCGGGGGGCTGGACTGAAGCTTTCTTT.

Details on this clonotype: This likely comes from a read error, as the CDR3 has no conserved phenylalanine or tryptophan at its end. This chain joins TRBV20-1 and TRBJ1-3, with 7 positions matching TRBD1. There are 15 residues in the CDR3. The germline V gene has CDR1 DFQATT and CDR2 SNEGSKA (reference sequence). Trimming at V came to 4 bases and at J to 3 bases, leaving 9 bases not matched to a gene. The CDR3 sequence is CSAKSTGVYGNTIYS. The CDR3 nucleotides read TGCAGTGCTAAGTCTACAGGGGTATATGGAAACACCATATATTCT.

This clonotype occurred a few times. The J gene is TRBJ1-2, the V gene TRBV4-2; 9 bases match TRBD1. The CDR3 totals 17 residues. Per germline, CDR1 LGHNA and CDR2 YNFKEQ. The J segment lost 6 bases and the V segment lost 0 bases, leaving 11 bases of the junction unmatched. CDR3 loop: CASSQEGDRVVKDGYTF. In nucleotides, the CDR3 is TGTGCCAGCAGCCAAGAGGGGGACAGGGTGGTGAAGGATGGCTACACCTTC.

Here the CDR3 reads CASSRPDGRDNQPQHF. CDR3 DNA: TGTGCCAGTAGTAGGCCGGACGGCCGGGACAATCAGCCCCAGCATTTT. The chain recombines TRBV19 with TRBJ1-5; D ambiguous. CDR1 is LNHDA and CDR2 is SQIVND in the germline V gene (reference sequence). CDR3 length: 16 amino acids. Trimming shortened V by 4 bases and J by 3 bases, and 16 bases separated the two germline ends.

The V call is TRBV7-9, the J call TRBJ2-7; a weak D match, TRBD1 (6 bases). Germline V lookup: CDR1 SEHNR, CDR2 FQNEAQ (reference sequence). Trimming took 6 bases from V and 3 from J, leaving 18 bases between them. The CDR3 length is 15 residues. The CDR3 loop reads CASSSLKDSGYEQYF. The CDR3 DNA follows: TGTGCCAGCAGTTCCCTTAAGGACAGCGGCTACGAGCAGTACTTC. The entire variable domain, with the rest obtained from reference TRBV7-9 and TRBJ2-7, is as follows: DTGVSQNPRHKITKRGQNVTFRCDPISEHNRLYWYRQTLGQGPEFLTYFQNEAQLEKSRLLSDRFSAERPKGSFSTLEIQRTEQGDSAMYLCASSSLKDSGYEQYFGPGTRLTVT.

The rearrangement uses TRBV7-9 and TRBJ2-7; possibly TRBD2 for D (6 bases). CDR1 is SEHNR and CDR2 is FQNEAQ in the germline V gene (reference sequence). The CDR3 is 13 residues long. This chain's CDR3 is CTGRDGSTYEQYF. Written as DNA, the CDR3 is TGTACCGGCAGGGACGGGAGTACCTACGAGCAGTACTTC.